Reported below is one T cell receptor (beta chain). Germline CDR1 GTSNPN, CDR2 SVGIG (reference sequence). The ends were cut back, 4 bases at V and 0 bases at J, with 2 bases in the middle. The CDR3 spans 11 residues. This record belongs to a study of blood T cell repertoires in COVID-19. The wider study: Acute and convalescent COVID-19 samples came from the United States, Italy and Spain. PBMCs, B-cell-depleted T cells, or T cells provided the cDNA or gDNA that made up the material.

Per the study methods: Researchers report that nucleated cell counts were estimated from reference gene primer amplification. Assay: immunoSEQ multiplex PCR; the TCRdb copy retains only in-frame clones and omits some. V and J calls and clone size are copied from that table; D and trimming were computed from the DNA. The top ten hold 9.5% to 13% of the sample, which has tens of thousands of clones, approximately 92% seen once. Material: peripheral blood. The origin of this receptor is a man in his sixties with acute or convalescent COVID-19. The chain combines TRBV30 with TRBJ2-3; D is ambiguous. The CDR3 sequence is CAWTSTDTQYF. The DNA of the CDR3 is TGTGCCTGGACTAGCACAGATACGCAGTATTTT.